This section outlines one T cell receptor (beta chain) sequence together with its context. Its antigen is still unknown. The treatment: around 19 received Ad26.COV2.S at low or high dose, single or two shots; roughly 5 received placebo; per-sample allocation not given. Each sample was drawn 63 days after the first injection (of vaccine or placebo). The CDR3 sequence is 14 residues long. After removal of 10 bases from V and 4 bases from J, the junction contained 7 bases not matched to a gene. CDR1 and CDR2 from the germline V gene are SNHLY and FYNNEI. The sample belongs to a study of Ad26.COV2.S vaccination and SARS-CoV-2 variants. Study outcomes and limitations: TCR breadth and depth analyses may have underestimated total T cell responses.

The assay was immunoSEQ multiplex PCR, and TCRdb's table has in-frame clones only and misses some. The sample lists about 440,000 clones; roughly 87% were seen once. The chain joins TRBV2 to TRBJ2-5; 12 nucleotides match TRBD2. The receptor comes from a person between 18 and 60 years old who received the Ad26.COV2.S COVID-19 vaccine or a placebo. Source: peripheral blood, taken in a trial of Ad26.COV2.S vaccine versus placebo. The CDR3 is CATSTSGRGETQYF. In DNA form, the CDR3 reads TGTGCCACCTCGACTAGCGGGAGAGGAGAGACCCAGTACTTC.